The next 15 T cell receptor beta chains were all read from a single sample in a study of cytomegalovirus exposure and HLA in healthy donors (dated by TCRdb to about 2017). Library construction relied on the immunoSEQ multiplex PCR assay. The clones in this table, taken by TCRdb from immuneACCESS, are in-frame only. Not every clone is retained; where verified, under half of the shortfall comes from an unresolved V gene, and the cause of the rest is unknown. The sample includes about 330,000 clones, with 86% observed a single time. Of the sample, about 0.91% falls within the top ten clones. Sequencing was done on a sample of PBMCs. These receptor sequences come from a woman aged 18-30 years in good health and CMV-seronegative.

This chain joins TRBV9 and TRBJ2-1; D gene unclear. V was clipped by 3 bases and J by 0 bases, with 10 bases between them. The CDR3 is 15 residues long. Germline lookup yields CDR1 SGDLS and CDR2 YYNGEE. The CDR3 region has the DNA TGTGCCAGCAGCGCCGCCGGTAACTCCTACAATGAGCAGTTCTTC. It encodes CASSAAGNSYNEQFF.

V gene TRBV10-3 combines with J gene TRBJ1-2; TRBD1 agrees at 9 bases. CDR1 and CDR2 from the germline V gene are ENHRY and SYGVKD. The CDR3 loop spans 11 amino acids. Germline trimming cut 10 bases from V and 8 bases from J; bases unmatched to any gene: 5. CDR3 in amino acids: CATLGQGGYTF. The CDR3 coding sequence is TGTGCCACCCTTGGACAGGGGGGCTACACCTTC.

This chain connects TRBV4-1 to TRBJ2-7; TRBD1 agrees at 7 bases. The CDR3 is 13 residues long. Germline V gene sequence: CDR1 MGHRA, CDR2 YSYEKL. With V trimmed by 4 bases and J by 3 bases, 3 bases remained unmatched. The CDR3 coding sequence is TGCGCCAGCAGCCGACAGGGCGGCTACGAGCAGTACTTC. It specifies CASSRQGGYEQYF.

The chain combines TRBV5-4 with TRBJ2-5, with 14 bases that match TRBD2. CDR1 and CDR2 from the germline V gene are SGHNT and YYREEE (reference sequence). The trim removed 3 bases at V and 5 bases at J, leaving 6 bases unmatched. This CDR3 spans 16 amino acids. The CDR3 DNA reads TGTGCCAGCAGCTCTGCGACTAGCGGGAGGGTTGAGACCCAGTACTTC. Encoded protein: CASSSATSGRVETQYF. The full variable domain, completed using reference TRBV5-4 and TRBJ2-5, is ETGVTQSPTHLIKTRGQQVTLRCSSQSGHNTVSWYQQALGQGPQFIFQYYREEENGRGNFPPRFSGLQFPNYSSELNVNALELDDSALYLCASSSATSGRVETQYFGPGTRLLVL.

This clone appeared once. The CDR3 here is CASSPYVASAVEQYF. The CDR3 nucleotides read TGTGCCAGCTCACCCTATGTCGCTAGCGCCGTGGAGCAGTACTTC. This chain joins TRBV18 and TRBJ2-7; perhaps TRBD2 as D (6 bases). CDR1 KGHSH and CDR2 LQKENI come from the germline V gene. The CDR3 contains 15 residues. Trimming took off 3 bases at V and 7 bases at J, with 19 bases between the two ends.

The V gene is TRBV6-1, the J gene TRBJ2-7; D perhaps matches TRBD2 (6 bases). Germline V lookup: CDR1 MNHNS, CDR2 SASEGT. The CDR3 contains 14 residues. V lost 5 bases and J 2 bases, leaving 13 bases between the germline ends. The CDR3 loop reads CASSYAGQAYEQYF. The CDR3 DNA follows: TGTGCCAGCAGTTATGCGGGGCAGGCCTACGAGCAGTACTTC.

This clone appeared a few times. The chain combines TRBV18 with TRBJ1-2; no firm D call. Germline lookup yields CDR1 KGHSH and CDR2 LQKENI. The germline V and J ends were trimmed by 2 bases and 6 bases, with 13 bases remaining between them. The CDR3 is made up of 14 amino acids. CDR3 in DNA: TGTGCCAGCTCACCAATGGGAGGGAGTGATGGCTACACCTTC. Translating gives CASSPMGGSDGYTF.

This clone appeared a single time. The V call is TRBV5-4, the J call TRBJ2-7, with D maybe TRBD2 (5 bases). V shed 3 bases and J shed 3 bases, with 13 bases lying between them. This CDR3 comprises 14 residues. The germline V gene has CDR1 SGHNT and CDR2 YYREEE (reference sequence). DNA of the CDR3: TGTGCCAGCAGCTCAATTGGACGGGACTACGAGCAGTACTTC. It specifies CASSSIGRDYEQYF.

The CDR3 DNA is TGTGCCAGCAGCTTAGCGGGAGGCGAGGCAGATACGCAGTATTTT. This translates into CASSLAGGEADTQYF. The genes are TRBV28 and TRBJ2-3; 10 positions agree with TRBD2. Trimming cost V 6 bases and J 4 bases; bases outside gene matches: 7. Per the germline V gene, CDR1 is MDHEN and CDR2 is SYDVKM. The CDR3 sequence is 15 residues long.

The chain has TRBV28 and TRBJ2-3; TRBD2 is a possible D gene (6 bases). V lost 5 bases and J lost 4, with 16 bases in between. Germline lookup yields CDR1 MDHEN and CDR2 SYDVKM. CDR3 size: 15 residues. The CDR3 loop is CASSSSPSAADTQYF. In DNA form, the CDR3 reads TGTGCCAGCAGTAGCTCCCCTAGCGCGGCAGATACGCAGTATTTT.

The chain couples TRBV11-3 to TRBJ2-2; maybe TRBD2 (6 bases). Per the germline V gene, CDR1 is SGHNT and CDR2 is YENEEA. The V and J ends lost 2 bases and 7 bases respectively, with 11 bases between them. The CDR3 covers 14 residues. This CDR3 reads CASSLRAGNGELFF. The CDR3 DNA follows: TGTGCCAGCAGCTTAAGGGCGGGGAACGGGGAGCTGTTTTTT. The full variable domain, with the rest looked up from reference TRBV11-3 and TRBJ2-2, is EAGVVQSPRYKIIEKKQPVAFWCNPISGHNTLYWYLQNLGQGPELLIRYENEEAVDDSQLPKDRFSAERLKGVDSTLKIQPAELGDSAVYLCASSLRAGNGELFFGEGSRLTVL.

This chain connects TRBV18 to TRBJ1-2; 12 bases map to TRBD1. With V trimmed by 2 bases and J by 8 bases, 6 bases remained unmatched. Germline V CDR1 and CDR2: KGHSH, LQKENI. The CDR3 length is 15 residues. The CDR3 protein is CASSPRDRGLGGYTF. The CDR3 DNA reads TGTGCCAGCTCACCAAGGGACAGGGGGCTCGGCGGCTACACCTTC.

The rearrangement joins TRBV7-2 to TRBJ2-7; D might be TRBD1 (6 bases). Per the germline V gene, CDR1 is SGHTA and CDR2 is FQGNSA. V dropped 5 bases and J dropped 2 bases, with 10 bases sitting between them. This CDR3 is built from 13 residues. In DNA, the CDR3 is TGTGCCAGCAGCCCAGGGGACCCCTACGAGCAGTACTTC. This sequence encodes CASSPGDPYEQYF.

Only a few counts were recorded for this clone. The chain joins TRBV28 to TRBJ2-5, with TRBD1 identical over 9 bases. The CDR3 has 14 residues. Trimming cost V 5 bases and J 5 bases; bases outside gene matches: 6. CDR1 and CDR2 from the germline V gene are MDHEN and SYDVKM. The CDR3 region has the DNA TGTGCCAGCAGTAACAGGGGGCGAGAGGAGACCCAGTACTTC. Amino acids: CASSNRGREETQYF.

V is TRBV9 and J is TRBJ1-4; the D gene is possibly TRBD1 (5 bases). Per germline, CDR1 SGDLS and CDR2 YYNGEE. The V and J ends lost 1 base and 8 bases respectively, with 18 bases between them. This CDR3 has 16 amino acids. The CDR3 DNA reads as TGTGCCAGCAGCGTATCGGTCGGAGGGGAGGGAGAAAAACTGTTTTTT. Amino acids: CASSVSVGGEGEKLFF.